This T cell receptor beta chain was captured by sequencing in a study of memory CD4+ T cells and cytomegalovirus serostatus. This clone was observed a few times. Its antigen remains unidentified. Whole-study findings and limits: The CMV-associated TCR signature appears largely within the CD4+ memory repertoire. A US-trained random forest predicted CMV serostatus with median AUC around 0.93.

The protocol was immunoSEQ multiplex PCR, while the TCRdb copy is restricted to in-frame clones and leaves out a portion. The sample lists about 39,000 clones, around three quarters occurring once. Single viable CD3+CD4+CD8-CD45RO+ cells were sorted as the memory CD4+ T cells. Serum IgG to CMV pp150, pp28, p38 and p52 defined serostatus. With 3 bases clipped from V and 4 bases from J, the junction kept 16 bases outside the gene matches. Germline V lookup: CDR1 SGHNT, CDR2 YYREEE (reference sequence). This CDR3 contains 18 residues. This chain uses TRBV5-4 with TRBJ2-5; TRBD1 aligns across 9 bases. The sequencing input was memory CD4+ T cells from blood. The sequence derives from an adult in good health and CMV-seronegative. The CDR3 region has the DNA TGTGCCAGCAGCTCAGCAAGGCCGGGACAGGGTTTCGGAGAGACCCAGTACTTC. This codes for CASSSARPGQGFGETQYF.